A single sample gave rise to the 2 T cell receptor beta chains below, sequenced in a study of blood T cell repertoires in COVID-19. Data came from immunoSEQ multiplex PCR; TCRdb stores just in-frame clones and leaves some out. The table has about 26,000 clones, about 91% seen once; the top ten hold 15% to 20%. Sequences were obtained from peripheral blood. These receptors originate from a man aged 65-85 years with acute or convalescent COVID-19.

The rearrangement joins TRBV28 to TRBJ1-5; D is ambiguous. Per germline, CDR1 MDHEN and CDR2 SYDVKM. There are 15 residues in the CDR3. Trimming removed 5 bases from V and 2 bases from J, with 13 bases in between. CDR3 nucleotide sequence: TGTGCCAGCAGTCCCCCTTTGAGGGGCAATCAGCCCCAGCATTTT. This translates into CASSPPLRGNQPQHF.

This CDR3 is CAISGAQGPGTGELFF. The CDR3 coding sequence is TGTGCCATCAGTGGGGCACAGGGCCCCGGCACCGGGGAGCTGTTTTTT. The V call is TRBV10-3, the J call TRBJ2-2; weak D call: TRBD1 (6 bases). The length of the CDR3 is 16 residues. With 4 bases removed from V and 4 bases from J, the gap between germline ends came to 16 bases. The germline gives CDR1 ENHRY, CDR2 SYGVKD.